This section outlines one TCR beta chain sequence together with its context. Its antigen is as yet unknown. Its ends do not fully match the called genes, so a read error is possible. The same CDR3 can be traced to other DNA sequences in this sample. This CDR3 has 14 residues. CDR1 and CDR2 (germline): SGHTA, FQGNSA. This specimen comes from a study of T cell responses to AZD1222 COVID-19 vaccine. Study-wide points: Reportedly, close to half of spike-specific TCRs are directed against unmutated variant regions. The study sampled repertoires only after the peak T cell response.

Clones were read by immunoSEQ multiplex PCR, and TCRdb kept only the in-frame ones, dropping some. The data hold approximately 110,000 clones, with approximately 88% observed a single time. The sample in question was peripheral blood, obtained on day 0 of AZD1222 vaccination. The chain is built from TRBV7-2 and TRBJ1-1, with 9 positions matching TRBD1. This clonotype originated in an adult in good health. CDR3 DNA: TGTGCCAGCAGCTCGTGGACAGGGGACACTGAAGCTTTCTTC. This encodes CASSSWTGDTEAFF.